A selection of T cell receptor beta chains follows, all from one sample in a study of response to subunit inactivated influenza vaccine. TCRdb independently ran MiXCR on the RT-PCR reads; one entry per CDR3 protein. The top ten hold under 2.5% of the sample, which has hundreds of thousands of distinct CDR3 sequences, about 25% seen once. Sequenced material: CD4+ T cells sorted from PBMCs, taken roughly 5 days after vaccination. The source of these receptors is a man aged 50 to 59 who received an inactivated influenza vaccine. Each CDR3 is given with its conserved first and last residue. The D gene is left open where the match is weak. The size of a clone is reported for some rows only, either as once, few or many, or as a class for expanded clones.

TRBJ2-2	TRBV7-3	NA	TRBD2	CASSWGLAGGGELFF	TGTGCCAGCAGCTGGGGACTAGCGGGAGGCGGGGAGCTGTTTTTT
TRBJ2-3	TRBV5-4	NA	TRBD2	CASRGLAEDTQYF	TGTGCCAGCAGGGGACTAGCAGAGGATACGCAGTATTTT
TRBJ2-1	TRBV6-1	NA	TRBD2	CASSPRGTSRNEQFF	TGTGCCAGCAGCCCTCGTGGGACTAGCCGTAATGAGCAGTTCTTC
TRBJ1-1	TRBV4-1	NA	NA	CASSQEGRAEAFF	TGCGCCAGCAGCCAAGAAGGAAGAGCTGAAGCTTTCTTT
TRBJ2-3	TRBV5-1	NA	NA	CASSWSGGRVTDTQYF	TGCGCCAGCAGCTGGAGTGGCGGCAGGGTCACAGATACGCAGTATTTT
TRBJ1-1	TRBV2	NA	NA	CASRANTEAFF	TGTGCCAGCAGGGCGAACACTGAAGCTTTCTTT
TRBJ2-1	TRBV28	few	TRBD2	CASRLLAGGFNEQFF	TGTGCCAGCAGATTACTAGCGGGGGGGTTCAATGAGCAGTTCTTC
TRBJ1-3	TRBV4-1	NA	NA	CASSQDRQGRSGNTIYF	TGCGCCAGCAGCCAAGATCGCCAGGGACGCTCTGGAAACACCATATATTTT
TRBJ2-2	TRBV7-9	NA	NA	CASDKLGTGELFF	TGTGCCAGCGACAAACTTGGGACCGGGGAGCTGTTTTTT
TRBJ1-5	TRBV6-2/TRBV6-3	NA	TRBD1	CASRGQGSNQPQHF	TGTGCCAGCAGAGGACAGGGGTCGAATCAGCCCCAGCATTTT
TRBJ2-3	TRBV2	few	NA	CASSPLGGTDTQYF	TGTGCCAGCAGTCCGTTGGGGGGCACAGATACGCAGTATTTT
TRBJ1-1	TRBV11-2	NA	NA	CASNLEEGLAAFF	TGTGCCAGCAACCTAGAAGAAGGGTTAGCAGCTTTCTTT
TRBJ2-5	TRBV5-1	NA	NA	CASSFYDGSRETQYF	TGCGCCAGCAGCTTTTATGACGGATCGCGGGAGACCCAGTACTTC
TRBJ2-1	TRBV29-1	NA	TRBD2	CSVESPLGGKTYNEQFF	TGCAGCGTTGAGTCGCCGCTGGGGGGGAAAACCTACAATGAGCAGTTCTTC
TRBJ2-1	TRBV3-1	NA	TRBD2	CASSSPGVAGSYNEQFF	TGTGCCAGCAGCTCCCCGGGGGTAGCGGGATCCTACAATGAGCAGTTCTTC
TRBJ2-5	TRBV4-3	many	NA	CASSQDVAGRETQYF	TGCGCCAGCAGCCAAGATGTGGCAGGGAGAGAGACCCAGTACTTC
TRBJ2-3	TRBV5-4	NA	TRBD2	CASSLRSGGSTDTQYF	TGTGCCAGCAGCTTGCGGAGCGGGGGAAGCACAGATACGCAGTATTTT
TRBJ2-6	TRBV5-1	NA	NA	CASSLGQAMHSGANVLTF	TGCGCCAGCAGCTTGGGACAGGCGATGCACTCTGGGGCCAACGTCCTGACTTTC
TRBJ2-5	TRBV29-1	NA	TRBD2	CSVKRGGETQYF	TGCAGCGTAAAGCGGGGGGGCGAGACCCAGTACTTC
TRBJ2-2	TRBV7-9	few	TRBD1	CASSLLIQGVTGELFF	TGTGCCAGCAGCTTACTCATACAGGGGGTCACCGGGGAGCTGTTTTTT
TRBJ2-7	TRBV11-2	few	TRBD2	CASSFKQGLGEQYF	TGTGCCAGCAGCTTTAAGCAGGGACTAGGCGAGCAGTACTTC
TRBJ2-1	TRBV11-3	NA	NA	CASSLDFVREQFF	TGTGCCAGCAGCTTAGATTTCGTCCGGGAGCAGTTCTTC
TRBJ2-2	TRBV4-2	few	TRBD2	CASSQSLAGNTGELFF	TGTGCCAGCAGCCAATCTCTAGCGGGGAACACCGGGGAGCTGTTTTTT
TRBJ1-6	TRBV11-2	few	TRBD1	CASSLDRGLHSPLHF	TGTGCCAGCAGCTTGGACAGGGGTCTCCATTCACCCCTCCACTTT
TRBJ1-4	TRBV9	NA	TRBD1	CASSVGQGYNEKLFF	TGTGCCAGCAGCGTCGGACAGGGATATAATGAAAAACTGTTTTTT
TRBJ2-1	TRBV5-1	few	NA	CASSWDGHRSEQFF	TGCGCCAGCAGCTGGGACGGCCATCGCTCGGAGCAGTTCTTC
TRBJ2-3	TRBV7-3	many	TRBD2	CASSPGLAGVTDTQYF	TGTGCCAGCAGCCCGGGACTAGCGGGAGTCACAGATACGCAGTATTTT
TRBJ2-1	TRBV7-2	NA	NA	CASSLVRLPGNEQFF	TGTGCCAGCAGCTTAGTGAGGCTCCCTGGCAATGAGCAGTTCTTC
TRBJ2-5	TRBV20-1	few	TRBD2	CSARPREGEETQYF	TGCAGTGCTAGACCCCGGGAGGGGGAAGAGACCCAGTACTTC
TRBJ2-7	TRBV6-2/TRBV6-3	few	NA	CASSYGGAHYEQYF	TGTGCCAGCAGTTACGGGGGAGCCCACTACGAGCAGTACTTC
TRBJ1-4	TRBV6-1	NA	NA	CASSEQGEKLFF	TGTGCCAGCAGTGAACAGGGCGAAAAACTGTTTTTT
TRBJ2-5	TRBV5-1	few	NA	CASSRGHQETQYF	TGCGCCAGCAGCCGGGGGCACCAAGAGACCCAGTACTTC
TRBJ2-5	TRBV6-1	NA	TRBD2	CASRDHSGEETQYF	TGTGCCAGCAGAGACCATAGCGGGGAAGAGACCCAGTACTTC